The sequence of this T cell receptor (beta chain) was determined in a study of blood T cell repertoires in COVID-19. Across the study: The samples span acute and convalescent COVID-19 from the United States, Italy and Spain.

Some clones are missing from TCRdb's copy, which holds only in-frame ones; the method was immunoSEQ multiplex PCR. Of 80,000 to 95,000 clones in the sample, 85% were seen once. Deletions cut 5 bases from V and 1 base from J, with 14 bases between. Germline V gene lookup returns CDR1 SGHTA and CDR2 FQGTGA. This CDR3 is 15 amino acids long. Material: peripheral blood. This rearrangement joins TRBV7-3 to TRBJ1-2, with a possible D match to TRBD1 (6 bases). The clonotype was recovered from an elderly man with acute or convalescent COVID-19. CDR3 nucleotide sequence: TGTGCCAGCAGCCTACGACCAGGGGTTAACTATGGCTACACCTTC. Its protein product is CASSLRPGVNYGYTF.